Sequencing of this TCR beta chain was carried out in a study of blood T cells in healthy people across ages. This clonotype was counted only a few times. Antigen: not known. Sample-barcoded 5' priming and a J-beta primer mix drove a second PCR of 7 to 11 cycles. Every single cDNA molecule received a tag from a template-switch adaptor with 12 random nucleotides. MiXCR was run by TCRdb on the 5' RACE reads, yielding one entry per CDR3 protein. This sample has roughly 2 million distinct CDR3 sequences, with roughly 49% found just once. The trim removed 5 bases at V and 0 bases at J, leaving 5 bases unmatched. Germline V gene lookup returns CDR1 SEHNR and CDR2 FQNEAQ (reference sequence). This CDR3 contains 16 residues. The study, taken as a whole, reports: Bulk PBMC profiling left naive and antigen-experienced comparisons inconclusive.

Sequenced input: blood. The chain carries TRBV7-9 and TRBJ2-1; 9 positions match TRBD2. The origin of this receptor is a woman aged 40 to 55 in good health. CDR3 nucleotide sequence: TGTGCCAGCAGCCCCCGACTAGCGGACTCCTACAATGAGCAGTTCTTC. Translated: CASSPRLADSYNEQFF.